The clone carrying this T cell receptor beta chain was observed a few times. Its cognate antigen is unknown. These data come from a study of T cell responses to AZD1222 COVID-19 vaccine. Study context: Second-dose groups at about 4 or about 12 weeks were pooled. The study's findings and limits: Most donors were white British and more were female, and clonal diversity was possibly underestimated. As reported, nearly half of all spike-specific TCRs target variant regions that are unmutated. Two AZD1222 administrations were followed by greater Spike-specific TCR breadth and depth.

This CDR3 contains 15 residues. Looked up from germline, CDR1 is SGHTS and CDR2 is YDEGEE. V lost 0 bases and J 6 bases, leaving 13 bases between the germline ends. Clones were read by immunoSEQ multiplex PCR, and TCRdb kept only the in-frame ones, dropping some. This repertoire shows 90,000 to 120,000 clones, around nine tenths found once; its top ten account for about 3%. V usage is TRBV5-8 and J usage is TRBJ1-5; a possible D gene is TRBD1 (6 bases). Sequenced material: peripheral blood, taken on day 0 of AZD1222 vaccination. The source is an adult in good health. The CDR3 bases are TGTGCCAGCAGCTTGGGAGGGGGACTCGGTCAGCCCCAGCATTTT. It is translated as CASSLGGGLGQPQHF.